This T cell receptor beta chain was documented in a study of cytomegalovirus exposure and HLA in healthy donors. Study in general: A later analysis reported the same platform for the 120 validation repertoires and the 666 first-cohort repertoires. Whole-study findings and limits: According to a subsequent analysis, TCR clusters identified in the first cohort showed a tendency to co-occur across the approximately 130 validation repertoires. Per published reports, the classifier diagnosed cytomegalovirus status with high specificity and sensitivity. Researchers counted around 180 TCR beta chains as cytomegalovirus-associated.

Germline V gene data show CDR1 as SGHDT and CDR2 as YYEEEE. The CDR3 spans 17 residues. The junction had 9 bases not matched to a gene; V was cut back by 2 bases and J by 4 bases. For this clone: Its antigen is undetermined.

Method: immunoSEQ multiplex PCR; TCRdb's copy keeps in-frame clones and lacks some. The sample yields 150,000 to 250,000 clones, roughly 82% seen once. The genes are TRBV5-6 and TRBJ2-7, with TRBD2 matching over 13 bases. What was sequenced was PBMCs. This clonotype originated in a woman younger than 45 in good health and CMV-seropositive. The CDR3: CASSFPGLAGTTYEQYF. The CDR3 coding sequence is TGTGCCAGCAGCTTCCCGGGACTAGCGGGAACTACTTACGAGCAGTACTTC.